Detailed here is one T cell receptor beta chain. Antigen unknown. This sample is part of a study of cytomegalovirus exposure and HLA in healthy donors. General study results and limits: Some V segments (TRBV6-2 and TRBV6-3 among them) were excluded as indistinguishable. The authors later found most CMV-associated TCR beta chains appeared HLA-restricted.

13 Jbeta primers and 60 Vbeta primers were used for the PCR. Produced via immunoSEQ multiplex PCR; TCRdb's table is partial and in-frame only. The sample records 90,000 to 120,000 clones, about 74% being singletons. Each donor's status was that of a healthy bone marrow donor. V was shortened by 10 bases and J by 8 bases, with 15 bases between the two germline ends. The CDR3 contains 12 residues. The TCR was taken from a middle-aged woman in good health and CMV-seropositive. The J gene is TRBJ2-1, the V gene TRBV6-7; weak D call: TRBD2 (6 bases). TRBV6-7 is annotated as an ORF whose role is uncertain. Sequenced: PBMCs. CDR3 amino acids: CAILTSRYEQFF. The CDR3 DNA follows: TGTGCCATCCTGACTAGTCGCTATGAGCAGTTCTTC.